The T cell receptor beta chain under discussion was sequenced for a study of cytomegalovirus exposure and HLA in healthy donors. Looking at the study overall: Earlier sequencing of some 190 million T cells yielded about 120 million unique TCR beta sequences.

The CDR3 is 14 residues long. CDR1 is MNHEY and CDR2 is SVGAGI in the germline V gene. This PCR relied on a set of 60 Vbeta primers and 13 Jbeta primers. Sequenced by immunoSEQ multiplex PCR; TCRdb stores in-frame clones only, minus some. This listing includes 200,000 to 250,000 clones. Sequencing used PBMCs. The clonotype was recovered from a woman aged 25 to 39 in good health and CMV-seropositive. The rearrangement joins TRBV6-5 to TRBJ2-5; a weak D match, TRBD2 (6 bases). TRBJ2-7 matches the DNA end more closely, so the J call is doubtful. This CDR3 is CASSYREKGYEQYF. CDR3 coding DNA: TGTGCCAGCAGTTACCGGGAGAAGGGTTACGAGCAGTACTTC.